This T cell receptor beta chain was documented in a study of cytomegalovirus exposure and HLA in healthy donors. Study-wide background: Previous work identified roughly 120 million unique TCR beta sequences from around 200 million T cells. Researchers found that just over 80% of just under 400 genotyped donors fell within the Caucasian-associated ancestry cluster. General study points: HLA restriction was apparent for most CMV-associated TCR beta chains in a later analysis.

The PCR had 60 Vbeta and 13 Jbeta primers. Profiling relied on immunoSEQ multiplex PCR, and the TCRdb table lists in-frame clones only, not all of them. The table lists roughly 150,000 clones, around four fifths of them singletons. Notes on this clone: The antigen is undetermined.

The CDR3 has 17 amino acids. CDR1 is MNHEY, CDR2 SMNVEV, per germline (reference sequence). V lost 4 bases, J lost 3 bases, and 5 bases stayed unmatched. The rearrangement uses TRBV27 and TRBJ2-1; 14 positions agree with TRBD2. The sequenced sample was PBMCs. The clonotype was recovered from a woman aged 18-35 years in good health and CMV-seronegative. This CDR3 reads CASSSTSGGAFYNEQFF. In DNA form, the CDR3 reads TGTGCCAGCAGTTCGACTAGCGGGGGGGCTTTCTACAATGAGCAGTTCTTC.